This TCR beta chain was recovered during a study of Graves' ophthalmopathy and Graves' hyperthyroidism. Unmatched junction bases numbered 14, after V lost 5 bases and J lost 3 bases. Germline V lookup: CDR1 SGHNT, CDR2 YENEEA. This CDR3 is built from 17 residues. Findings of the study overall: Detection in blood was also observed for most expanded thyroid clonotypes above 0.001 frequency. At around 70% sensitivity and 72.22% specificity, the model predicted progression of the ophthalmopathy.

Using RNA transcripts, the TCR beta CDR3 regions were amplified. RT-PCR was first run with HTBI primers, then multiplex PCR in a second round. MiXCR, run by TCRdb on the multiplex PCR reads, gives a single entry per CDR3 protein. The repertoire holds 350,000 to 400,000 distinct CDR3 sequences, with approximately 16% as singletons. Presentation of ophthalmopathy in the donors involved moderate-to-severe activity, CAS ≥3, NOSPECS ≥4 and a duration under 3 months. This clonotype was recorded at least ten times. Its matching antigen is unknown. The material sequenced was peripheral blood. The chain combines TRBV11-3 with TRBJ2-7, with 9 bases aligning to TRBD1. The TCR was taken from a woman under 30 with Graves' ophthalmopathy. The CDR3 here is CASSAHTQDRGYYEQYF. CDR3 sequence (DNA): TGTGCCAGCAGCGCCCACACGCAGGACAGGGGATACTACGAGCAGTACTTC.